The clone carrying this T cell receptor beta chain was seen a few times. Antigen specificity is unknown. The sample belongs to a study of human T cells and chemical hapten exposure. Background on the study: 2% DPC was applied to about 2 cm by about 2 cm of upper inner arm skin for sensitization.

Indicated time point: patch test 3, about 24 weeks after DPC sensitization. Treatment in this sample: therapeutic diphenylcyclopropenone sensitization with weekly scalp DPC. General study findings and limits: Significantly more large CDR3 similarity clusters were formed by expanded TCRs than by controls.

In the original analysis: TCRs per sample had a median of roughly 96,000 and ranged from about 23,224 to 750,000. MiXCR was run by TCRdb on the RACE reads, yielding one entry per CDR3 protein. The V and J calls follow TCRdb's processing rather than the paper's. The repertoire holds approximately 60,000 distinct CDR3 sequences, with 11% as singletons. The CDR3 loop spans 16 amino acids. V was pared by 3 bases and J by 7 bases, with 6 bases of the junction left unmatched. Germline-derived CDR1 and CDR2 are MDHEN and SYDVKM. The chain combines TRBV28 with TRBJ2-2; the match to TRBD1 covers 12 bases. The material sequenced was whole blood, taken in connection with sensitization to the hapten diphenylcyclopropenone (DPC). The clonotype was recovered from a woman aged 25-40 years with alopecia areata. Some clones in this sample may be carry-over from other donors' samples. Written as DNA, the CDR3 is TGTGCCAGCAGTTTCCGGGACAGGGGGCCTTTCGGGGAGCTGTTTTTT. Protein product: CASSFRDRGPFGELFF. The full variable domain, in which reference TRBV28 and TRBJ2-2 provide the parts outside the CDR3, is DVKVTQSSRYLVKRTGEKVFLECVQDMDHENMFWYRQDPGLGLRLIYFSYDVKMKEKGDIPEGYSVSREKKERFSLILESASTNQTSMYLCASSFRDRGPFGELFFGEGSRLTVL.